This TCR beta chain was observed in a study of blood T cells in healthy people across ages. A second roughly 6 to 12 cycle PCR used barcoded and J-beta primers. Each cDNA molecule received a tag from a template-switch adaptor that had 12 random nucleotides. Using its own MiXCR run on the 5' RACE reads, TCRdb lists one record per CDR3 protein. The sample contains 1.5 million or so distinct CDR3 sequences, 42% of which appear only once. The ends were cut back, 4 bases at V and 4 bases at J, with 23 bases in the middle. The CDR3 loop spans 17 amino acids. Germline assignment: CDR1 MNHEY and CDR2 SMNVEV (reference sequence).

This rearrangement joins TRBV27 to TRBJ2-7; TRBD2 is a possible D gene (6 bases). The sequenced material came from blood. The TCR sequence derives from a woman under 30 in good health. This CDR3 reads CASSSPGLGGPGYEQYF. The CDR3 DNA reads as TGTGCCAGCAGTTCCCCGGGGTTGGGGGGTCCCGGGTACGAGCAGTACTTC.